This paragraph reports one TCR beta chain. No cognate antigen has been identified for it. No much larger clonotype is one base removed from it; base qualities were not supplied. TCRbeta CDR3 regions were amplified from genomic DNA using the immunoSEQ Assay, a bias-controlled multiplex PCR. For the original study's pipeline: The number of nucleated cells in each sample was estimated by amplification of reference gene primers within the assay. To quantify the absolute abundance of each unique TCRbeta CDR3 rearrangement, sequence reads were collapsed and filtered. Productive Simpson clonality was computed per sample as the square root of Simpson's diversity index over productive rearrangements. TCRdb provides this immuneACCESS table in a form limited to in-frame rearrangements. Some clones are lacking; in checked studies, under half of them reflect an unresolved V gene, and why the rest are absent is not known. V and J calls and clone size are those listed in that table; D and trimming were worked out from the DNA. Across this sample there are tens of thousands of clones, with about 90% seen only once. The top ten clones comprise roughly an eighth of the sample.

The collaborating institutions used their own protocols to collect whole blood in K2EDTA tubes. For TCRbeta analysis, collaborator samples were shipped as frozen whole blood, as isolated PBMCs, or as DNA extracted from either sample type. This sample was taken from a study of blood T cell repertoires in COVID-19 (dated by TCRdb to 2020 to 2022). The study in broad terms: Collaborator samples came from the United States, Italy and Spain and covered acute and convalescent phases of COVID-19. The sample metadata nearly always contained a de-identified subject ID, COVID-19 status, age in years and sex. Samples were obtained from the ongoing ImmuneRACE study (first 160 participants) and from 1,254 subjects provided by 6 global collaborators. The material from the prospective study consisted of cDNA or gDNA derived from T cells, B-cell-depleted T cells, or PBMCs. The repertoires were released in a freely available public database meant as a resource for research on the immune response to SARS-CoV-2. HLA class I and class II types, where available, came from metadata supplied by the sample provider rather than from assay-based typing. Subjects who had been exposed to COVID-19, were actively infected with it, or had recovered from it provided the deeply sampled blood TCRbeta repertoires that made up the dataset. Results and caveats for the whole study, not just this receptor: Clinical and demographic metadata were provided uncurated, with the amount varying by source and participant.

Sequencing was done on a sample of peripheral blood. The receptor comes from a human donor in a cohort sampled during active COVID-19.

The CDR3 in this case is CASSRRDSYNEKLFF. The bases read TGTGCCAGCAGTCGCCGGGACAGCTATAATGAAAAACTGTTTTTT. The chain uses TRBV6-5 and TRBJ1-4; 7 bases in the junction line up with TRBD1. From its cysteine to its phenylalanine, the CDR3 spans 15 amino acids. The sequence is cut down to CDR3 DNA, 45 bases in frame from base 1. From a lookup of the germline V gene, CDR1 and CDR2 are MNHEY and SVGAGI. Trimmed from V: 5 bases; trimmed from J: 4 bases; junction bases lacking a gene match: 7.